Listed below are T cell receptor beta chains from one sample, sequenced in a study of spatial heterogeneity in lung cancer. TCRdb re-derived calls from the 5' RACE reads in MiXCR, one entry per CDR3 protein. The table lists about 82,000 distinct CDR3 sequences, 10% to 15% of them singletons. Source: PBMCs, taken at surgery. The receptor set was obtained from a male donor with early-stage non-small cell lung cancer. CDR3s include the opening cysteine and the closing phenylalanine or tryptophan. A D gene is named only where the DNA matches it firmly. Rows may omit the clone size; those that give it use once, few, many or a size class.

-,TRBJ2-1,-,TRBV25-1,TGTGCCAGCAGTGAAGGCTATAGATTCAATGAGCAGTTCTTC,CASSEGYRFNEQFF
-,TRBJ2-1,-,TRBV5-6,TGTGCCAGCAGCTTTGGGGGAATCTCCTACAATGAGCAGTTCTTC,CASSFGGISYNEQFF
-,TRBJ2-7,-,TRBV7-9,TGTGCCAGCGGCTTAGCCCGGAACTACGAGCAGTACTTC,CASGLARNYEQYF
-,TRBJ2-7,-,TRBV21-1,TGTGCCAGCAGCCCGCGGACTAGCGGGGGGGGAAGTAGCGACGAGCAGTACTTC,CASSPRTSGGGSSDEQYF
-,TRBJ2-1,TRBD2,TRBV10-3,TGTGCCAATGTAGCGGGCACCTCCTACAATGAGCAGTTCTTC,CANVAGTSYNEQFF
-,TRBJ2-5,-,TRBV24-1,TGTGCCACCAGTGACCCTAGGACTGACCGGCAGGAGACCCAGTACTTC,CATSDPRTDRQETQYF
few,TRBJ2-1,-,TRBV30,TGTGCCTGGACTGGGGGTTACAATGAGCAGTTCTTC,CAWTGGYNEQFF
many,TRBJ1-1,TRBD1,TRBV11-2,TGTGCCAGCAGCAATCCAGGGGGCCTGGTCACTGAAGCTTTCTTT,CASSNPGGLVTEAFF
-,TRBJ1-1,-,TRBV24-1,TGTGCCACCAGTGATTTTAGGACGGCTAAAGCTTTCTTT,CATSDFRTAKAFF
-,TRBJ2-1,-,TRBV20-1,TGCAGTGCTAGAGTACAGAATTTGAATGAGCAGTTCTTC,CSARVQNLNEQFF
few,TRBJ2-1,-,TRBV20-1,TGCAGTGCTAGAGATATGGGGGAACCTAGCTCCTACAATGAGCAGTTCTTC,CSARDMGEPSSYNEQFF
-,TRBJ2-7,-,TRBV10-3,TGTGCCATCAGTGATAAGACTAGCTCCTACGAGCAGTACTTC,CAISDKTSSYEQYF
-,TRBJ1-2,TRBD1,TRBV3-1,TGTGCCAGCAGCCTCTTCCGCCGGACAGGGGCTTATGGCTACACCTTC,CASSLFRRTGAYGYTF
few,TRBJ2-1,-,TRBV3-1,TGTGCCAGCAGCCAAGGGGCTGCGGCCTACAATGAGCAGTTCTTC,CASSQGAAAYNEQFF
few,TRBJ1-2,-,TRBV27,TGTGCCACGAAGGGGGGGCCCGATGAGGGCTACACCTTC,CATKGGPDEGYTF
many,TRBJ1-1,-,TRBV18,TGTGCCAGCTCACCATCCGGACGTTTGGACACTGAAGCTTTCTTT,CASSPSGRLDTEAFF
few,TRBJ2-6,TRBD2,TRBV3-1,TGTGCCAGCAGCCCAATTGGGACTAGCCTCTCTGGGGCCAACGTCCTGACTTTC,CASSPIGTSLSGANVLTF
-,TRBJ2-7,TRBD1,TRBV7-9,TGTGCCAGCAGCTTTCAGGGGGCGGGCTACGAGCAGTACTTC,CASSFQGAGYEQYF
few,TRBJ2-3,TRBD2,TRBV7-2,TGTGCCAGCAGCAGAGGGACTAGCGGGGGAAATACGCAGTATTTT,CASSRGTSGGNTQYF
-,TRBJ1-3,-,TRBV4-2,TGTGCCAGCAGCCAAGATTTGGGGAATTTAAACACCATATATTTT,CASSQDLGNLNTIYF
-,TRBJ2-3,-,TRBV24-1,TGTGCCACCGGGCCAACGGAGGCAGATACGCAGTATTTT,CATGPTEADTQYF
few,TRBJ2-5,-,TRBV30,TGTGCCTGGACCCTGAGGGGTCAGGGGACCCAGTACTTC,CAWTLRGQGTQYF
-,TRBJ1-5,TRBD1,TRBV19,TGTGCCAGTAGTATCCAAGGGACAGGGAATCAGCCCCAGCATTTT,CASSIQGTGNQPQHF
-,TRBJ1-1,TRBD1,TRBV7-9,TGTGCCAGCAGCCCGCAGACAGGGAGCAATACTGAAGCTTTCTTT,CASSPQTGSNTEAFF
few,TRBJ2-5,TRBD1,TRBV28,TGTGCCAGCAGTCCGACGGACAGGCAAGAGACCCAGTACTTC,CASSPTDRQETQYF
few,TRBJ1-5,-,TRBV4-2,TGTGCCAGCAGCCAAGAGTGGAATCAGCCCCAGCATTTT,CASSQEWNQPQHF
-,TRBJ2-5,-,TRBV5-1,TGCGCCAGCAGCTTCGTCGGGGATTCGGAGACCCAGTACTTC,CASSFVGDSETQYF
few,TRBJ2-4,TRBD1,TRBV28,TGTGCCAGCAGTCCCCTAGGAACAGGGGACAAAAACATTCAGTACTTC,CASSPLGTGDKNIQYF
-,TRBJ2-4,-,TRBV20-1,TGCAGTGCTAGAGATGGCCCAAGGCGGGGGCAAAACATTCAGTACTTC,CSARDGPRRGQNIQYF
-,TRBJ1-2,TRBD1,TRBV2,TGTGCCAGCAGTTCAGAGGGACAGGGCTATGGCTACACCTTC,CASSSEGQGYGYTF
many,TRBJ2-1,-,TRBV7-9,TGTGCCAGCAGCTTTCCGGGGGCAGGAACGGACAATGAGCAGTTCTTC,CASSFPGAGTDNEQFF
few,TRBJ1-1,-,TRBV6-2/TRBV6-3,TGTGCCAGCAGGCCGGAGATACCTGAAGCTTTCTTT,CASRPEIPEAFF
few,TRBJ2-5,-,TRBV12-3/TRBV12-4,TGTGCCAGCAGTCAAGTTAAAGAGACCCAGTACTTC,CASSQVKETQYF
many,TRBJ2-1,-,TRBV10-3,TGTGCCATCTTTGACGGGGGGCCGGGCCATGAGCAGTTCTTC,CAIFDGGPGHEQFF
few,TRBJ1-1,-,TRBV20-1,TGCAGTGCCCTAAAGGGGAACACTGAAGCTTTCTTT,CSALKGNTEAFF